This T cell receptor (beta chain) appears in the sequencing data of a study of T-cell reconstitution after alpha-beta-depleted transplantation in children. Unique molecular identifiers tagged the TCRbeta library. MiXCR, applied by TCRdb to the PCR reads, yields one record per CDR3 protein. The table has 500,000 to 600,000 distinct CDR3 sequences, around 17% seen once; the top ten hold 2.5% to 3.5%. This clonotype was seen only a few times. The CDR3 sequence is 14 residues long. The germline V and J ends were trimmed by 7 bases and 4 bases, with 12 bases remaining between them. Germline V CDR1 and CDR2: SGDLS, YYNGEE.

The chain is built from TRBV9 and TRBJ2-6, with D possibly being TRBD2 (7 bases). The sample in question was PBMCs from the stem cell graft donor, obtained from the stem cell graft. This clonotype originated in a human donor who donated a stem cell graft to a child with acute lymphoblastic leukemia. CDR3 sequence reads: CASGGASGANVLTF. The CDR3 nucleotides read TGTGCCAGCGGGGGGGCGTCCGGGGCCAACGTCCTGACTTTC.